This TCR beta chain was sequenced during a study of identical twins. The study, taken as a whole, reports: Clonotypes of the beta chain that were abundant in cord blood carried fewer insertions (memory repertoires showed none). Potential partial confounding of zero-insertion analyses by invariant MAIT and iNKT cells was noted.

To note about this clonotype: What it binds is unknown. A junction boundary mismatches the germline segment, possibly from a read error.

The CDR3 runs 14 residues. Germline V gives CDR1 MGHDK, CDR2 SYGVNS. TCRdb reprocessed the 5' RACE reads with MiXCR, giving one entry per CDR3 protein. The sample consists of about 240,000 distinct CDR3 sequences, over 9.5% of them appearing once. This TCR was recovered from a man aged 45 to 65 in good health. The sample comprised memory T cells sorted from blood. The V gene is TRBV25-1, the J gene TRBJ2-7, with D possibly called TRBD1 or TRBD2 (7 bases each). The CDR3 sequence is CSSSERDSSYEQYF. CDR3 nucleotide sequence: TGTTCCAGCAGTGAGCGGGACAGCTCCTACGAGCAGTACTTC.